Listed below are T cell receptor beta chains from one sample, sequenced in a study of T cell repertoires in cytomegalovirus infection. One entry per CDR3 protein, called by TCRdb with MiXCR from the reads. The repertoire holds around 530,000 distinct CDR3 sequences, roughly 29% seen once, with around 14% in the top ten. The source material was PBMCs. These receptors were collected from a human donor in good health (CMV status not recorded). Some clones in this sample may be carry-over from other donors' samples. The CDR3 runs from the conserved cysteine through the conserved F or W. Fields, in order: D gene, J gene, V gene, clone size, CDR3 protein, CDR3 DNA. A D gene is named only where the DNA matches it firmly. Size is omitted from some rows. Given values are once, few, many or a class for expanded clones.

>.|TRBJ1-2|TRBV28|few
CASSTVYGYTF
TGTGCCAGCAGTACCGTGTATGGCTACACCTTC
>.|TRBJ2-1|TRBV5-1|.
CASSSKRVGADNEQFF
TGCGCCAGCAGCTCAAAACGCGTGGGAGCGGACAATGAGCAGTTCTTC
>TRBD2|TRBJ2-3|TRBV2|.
CASSPGTSGRDSTDTQYF
TGTGCCAGCAGTCCCGGGACTAGCGGGAGGGATAGCACAGATACGCAGTATTTT
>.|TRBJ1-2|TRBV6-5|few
CASTSTSGGWYGYTF
TGTGCCAGCACCTCAACTTCGGGGGGTTGGTATGGCTACACCTTC
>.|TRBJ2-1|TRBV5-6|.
CASSWDLSPYNEQFF
TGTGCCAGCAGCTGGGATTTAAGCCCCTACAATGAGCAGTTCTTC
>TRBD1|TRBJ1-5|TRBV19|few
CASSETGDRSQPQHF
TGTGCCAGTAGCGAAACAGGGGACAGGAGTCAGCCCCAGCATTTT
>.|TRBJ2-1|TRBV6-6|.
CASSYRPGTVYNEQFF
TGTGCCAGCAGTTACAGGCCGGGTACGGTCTACAATGAGCAGTTCTTC
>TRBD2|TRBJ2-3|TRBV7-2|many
CASSLSSSGRGDTQYF
TGTGCCAGCAGCCTGTCATCTAGCGGGAGAGGCGATACGCAGTATTTT
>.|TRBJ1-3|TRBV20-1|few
CSARDAGSSGNTIYF
TGCAGTGCTAGAGATGCAGGATCTTCAGGAAACACCATATATTTT
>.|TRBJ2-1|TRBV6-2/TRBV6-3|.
CASKGEGNNEQFF
TGTGCCAGCAAGGGGGAGGGGAACAATGAGCAGTTCTTC